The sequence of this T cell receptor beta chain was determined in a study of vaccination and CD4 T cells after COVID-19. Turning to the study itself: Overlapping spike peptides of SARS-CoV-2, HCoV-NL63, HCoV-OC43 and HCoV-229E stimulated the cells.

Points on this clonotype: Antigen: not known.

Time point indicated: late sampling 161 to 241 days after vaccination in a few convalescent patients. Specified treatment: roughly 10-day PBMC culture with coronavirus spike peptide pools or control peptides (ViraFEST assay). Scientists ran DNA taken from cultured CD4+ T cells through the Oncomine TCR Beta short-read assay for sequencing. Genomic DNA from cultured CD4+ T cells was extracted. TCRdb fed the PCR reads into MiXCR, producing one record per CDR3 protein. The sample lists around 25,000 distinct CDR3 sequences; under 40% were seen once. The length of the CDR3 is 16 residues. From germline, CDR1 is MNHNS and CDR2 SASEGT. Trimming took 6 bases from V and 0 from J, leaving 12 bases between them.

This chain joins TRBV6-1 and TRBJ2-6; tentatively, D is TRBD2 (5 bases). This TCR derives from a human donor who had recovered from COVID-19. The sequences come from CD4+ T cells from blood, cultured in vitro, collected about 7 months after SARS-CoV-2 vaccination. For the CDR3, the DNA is TGTGCCAGCAGCCCCCTGGGGAGCTCTGGGGCCAACGTCCTGACTTTC. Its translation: CASSPLGSSGANVLTF.